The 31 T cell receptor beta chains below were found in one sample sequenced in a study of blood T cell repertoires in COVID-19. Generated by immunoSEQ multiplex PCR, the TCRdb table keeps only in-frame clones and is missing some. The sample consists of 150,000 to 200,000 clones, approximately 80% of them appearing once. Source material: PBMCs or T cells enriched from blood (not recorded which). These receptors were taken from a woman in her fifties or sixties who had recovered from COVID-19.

CDR3 nucleotides: TGTGCCAGCAGTGAAATCCCTAGCGGGGCCGGGGAGCTGTTTTTT. It is translated as CASSEIPSGAGELFF. The chain links TRBV2 to TRBJ2-2; 9 nucleotides line up with TRBD2. With 2 bases clipped from V and 6 bases from J, the junction kept 4 bases outside the gene matches. Germline-derived CDR1 and CDR2 are SNHLY and FYNNEI. This CDR3 comprises 15 residues.

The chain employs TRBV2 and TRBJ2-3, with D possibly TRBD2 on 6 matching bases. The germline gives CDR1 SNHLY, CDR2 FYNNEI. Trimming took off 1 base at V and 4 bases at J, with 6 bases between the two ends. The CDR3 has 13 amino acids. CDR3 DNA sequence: TGTGCCAGCAGTGAAGGGGGGGCAGATACGCAGTATTTT. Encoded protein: CASSEGGADTQYF.

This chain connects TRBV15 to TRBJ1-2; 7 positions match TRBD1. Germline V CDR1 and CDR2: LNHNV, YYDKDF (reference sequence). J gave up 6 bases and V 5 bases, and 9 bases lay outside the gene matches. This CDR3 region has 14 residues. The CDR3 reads CATSRRDRVNGYTF. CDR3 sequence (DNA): TGTGCCACCAGCCGCAGAGACAGGGTGAATGGCTACACCTTC.

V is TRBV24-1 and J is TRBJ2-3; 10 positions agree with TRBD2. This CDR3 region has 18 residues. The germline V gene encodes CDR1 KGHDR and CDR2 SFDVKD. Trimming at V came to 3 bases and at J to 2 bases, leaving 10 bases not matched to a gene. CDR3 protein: CATSDPTPSGGNTDTQYF. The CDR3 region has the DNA TGTGCCACCAGTGATCCAACCCCTAGCGGGGGAAACACAGATACGCAGTATTTT.

The CDR3 is CASSLMDRMNGYTF. For the CDR3, the DNA is TGTGCCAGCAGCCTGATGGACAGGATGAATGGCTACACCTTC. The chain recombines TRBV3-1 (or the pseudogene TRBV3-2) with TRBJ1-2; 7 nucleotides match TRBD1. V was clipped by 4 bases and J by 6 bases; unmatched bases: 8. This CDR3 comprises 14 residues. Germline CDR1 and CDR2: LGHDT and YNNKEL (reference sequence).

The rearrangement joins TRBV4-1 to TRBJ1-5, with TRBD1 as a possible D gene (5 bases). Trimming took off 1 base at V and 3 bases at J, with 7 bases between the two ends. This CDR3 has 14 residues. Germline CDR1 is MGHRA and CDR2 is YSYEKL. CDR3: CASSQAGYNQPQHF. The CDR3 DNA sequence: TGCGCCAGCAGCCAAGCAGGGTACAATCAGCCCCAGCATTTT.

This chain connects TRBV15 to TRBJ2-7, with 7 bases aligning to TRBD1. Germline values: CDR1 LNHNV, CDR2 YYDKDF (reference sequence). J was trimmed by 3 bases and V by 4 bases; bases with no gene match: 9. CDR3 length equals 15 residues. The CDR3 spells CATSIDRVTNYEQYF. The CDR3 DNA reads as TGTGCCACCAGCATAGACAGGGTTACAAACTACGAGCAGTACTTC.

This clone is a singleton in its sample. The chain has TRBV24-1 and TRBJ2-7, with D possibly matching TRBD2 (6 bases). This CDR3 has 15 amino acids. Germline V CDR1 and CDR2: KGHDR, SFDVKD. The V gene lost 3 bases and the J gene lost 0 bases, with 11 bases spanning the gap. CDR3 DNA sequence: TGTGCCACCAGTGATCCGACGGACTACTCCTACGAGCAGTACTTC. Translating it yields CATSDPTDYSYEQYF.

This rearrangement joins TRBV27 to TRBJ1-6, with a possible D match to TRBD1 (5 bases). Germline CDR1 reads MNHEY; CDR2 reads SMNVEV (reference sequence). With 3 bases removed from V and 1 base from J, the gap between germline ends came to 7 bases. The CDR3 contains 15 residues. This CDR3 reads CASSFGGSYNSPLHF. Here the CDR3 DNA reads TGTGCCAGCAGTTTTGGGGGGTCCTATAATTCACCCCTCCACTTT.

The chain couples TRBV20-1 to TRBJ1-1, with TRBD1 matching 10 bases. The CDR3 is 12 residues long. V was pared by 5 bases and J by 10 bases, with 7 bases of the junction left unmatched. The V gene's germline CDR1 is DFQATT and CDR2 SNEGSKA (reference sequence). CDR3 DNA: TGCAGTGCTCGTGACAGGGGGCGTCGAGCTTTCTTT. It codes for CSARDRGRRAFF.

CDR3 nucleotides: TGTGCCAGCAGCTTAACCTCGGGAGGCTACGAGCAGTACTTC. As protein: CASSLTSGGYEQYF. The chain joins TRBV7-9 to TRBJ2-7, with TRBD2 matching 7 bases. The CDR3 spans 14 residues. With 2 bases clipped from V and 3 bases from J, the junction kept 4 bases outside the gene matches. The germline V gene encodes CDR1 SEHNR and CDR2 FQNEAQ (reference sequence).

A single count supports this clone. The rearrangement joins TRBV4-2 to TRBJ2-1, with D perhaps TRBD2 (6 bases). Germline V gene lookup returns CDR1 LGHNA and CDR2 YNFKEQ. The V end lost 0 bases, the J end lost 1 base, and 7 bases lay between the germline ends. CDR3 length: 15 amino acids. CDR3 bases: TGTGCCAGCAGCCAAGAGGGGGGATCCTACAATGAGCAGTTCTTC. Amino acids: CASSQEGGSYNEQFF.

CDR3 coding DNA: TGTGCCAGTAGCAACAGGGCGTGGACAGATACGCAGTATTTT. Its protein product is CASSNRAWTDTQYF. This chain links TRBV19 with TRBJ2-3, with a possible D match to TRBD1 (6 bases). The V and J ends lost 6 bases and 3 bases respectively, with 13 bases between them. The CDR3 totals 14 residues. Per germline, CDR1 LNHDA and CDR2 SQIVND (reference sequence). Based on the CDR3 plus reference TRBV19 and TRBJ2-3, the full variable domain is DGGITQSPKYLFRKEGQNVTLSCEQNLNHDAMYWYRQDPGQGLRLIYYSQIVNDFQKGDIAEGYSVSREKKESFPLTVTSAQKNPTAFYLCASSNRAWTDTQYFGPGTRLTVL.

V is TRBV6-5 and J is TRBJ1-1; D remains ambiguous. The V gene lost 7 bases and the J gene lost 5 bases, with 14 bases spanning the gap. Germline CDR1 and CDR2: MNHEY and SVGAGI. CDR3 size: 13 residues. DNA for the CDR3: TGTGCCAGCACCCGCTTTCAGCGGACTGAAGCTTTCTTT. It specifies CASTRFQRTEAFF.

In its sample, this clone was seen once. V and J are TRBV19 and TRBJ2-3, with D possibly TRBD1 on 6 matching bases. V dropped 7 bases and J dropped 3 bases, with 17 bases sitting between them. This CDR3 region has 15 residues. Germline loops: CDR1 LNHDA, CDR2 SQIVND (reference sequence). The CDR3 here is CASTDQAGTTDTQYF. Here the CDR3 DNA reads TGTGCCAGTACCGATCAGGCAGGGACAACAGATACGCAGTATTTT.

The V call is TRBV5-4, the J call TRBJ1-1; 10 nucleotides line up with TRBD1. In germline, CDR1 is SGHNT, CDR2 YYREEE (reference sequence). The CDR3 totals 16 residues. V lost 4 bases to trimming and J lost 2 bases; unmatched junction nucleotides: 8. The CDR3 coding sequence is TGTGCCAGCAGCCGACAGGGGGCAAATGATAACACTGAAGCTTTCTTT. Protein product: CASSRQGANDNTEAFF.

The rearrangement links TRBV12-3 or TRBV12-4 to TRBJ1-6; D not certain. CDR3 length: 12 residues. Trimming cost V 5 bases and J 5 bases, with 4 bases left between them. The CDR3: CASSPDNSPLHF. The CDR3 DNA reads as TGTGCCAGCAGTCCTGATAATTCACCCCTCCACTTT.

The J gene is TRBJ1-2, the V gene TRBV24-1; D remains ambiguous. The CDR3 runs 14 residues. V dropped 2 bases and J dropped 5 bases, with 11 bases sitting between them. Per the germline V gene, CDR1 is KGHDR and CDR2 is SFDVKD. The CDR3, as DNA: TGTGCCACCAGTGATTCCCGCGGTGGGTATGGCTACACCTTC. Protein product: CATSDSRGGYGYTF.

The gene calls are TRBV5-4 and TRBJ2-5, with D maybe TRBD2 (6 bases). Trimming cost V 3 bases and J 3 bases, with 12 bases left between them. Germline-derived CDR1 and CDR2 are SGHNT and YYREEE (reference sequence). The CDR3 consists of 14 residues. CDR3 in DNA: TGTGCCAGCAGCTCGGGTGGGGGGAAAGAGACCCAGTACTTC. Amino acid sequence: CASSSGGGKETQYF. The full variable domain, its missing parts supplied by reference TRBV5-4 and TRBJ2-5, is ETGVTQSPTHLIKTRGQQVTLRCSSQSGHNTVSWYQQALGQGPQFIFQYYREEENGRGNFPPRFSGLQFPNYSSELNVNALELDDSALYLCASSSGGGKETQYFGPGTRLLVL.

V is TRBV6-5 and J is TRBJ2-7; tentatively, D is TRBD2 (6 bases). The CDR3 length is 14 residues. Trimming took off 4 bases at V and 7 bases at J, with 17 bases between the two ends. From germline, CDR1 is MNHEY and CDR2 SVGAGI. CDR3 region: CASSLGLGDGEQYF. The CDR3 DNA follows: TGTGCCAGCAGTTTGGGACTGGGAGATGGTGAGCAGTACTTC.

This CDR3 is CASSGRQGGNSPLHF. The CDR3 DNA is TGTGCCAGCAGCGGACGACAGGGCGGTAATTCACCCCTCCACTTT. V usage is TRBV9 and J usage is TRBJ1-6, with TRBD1 identical over 7 bases. The CDR3 length is 15 residues. CDR1 and CDR2 from the germline V gene are SGDLS and YYNGEE. V trimming: 3 bases; J trimming: 6 bases; junction bases outside the gene matches: 6.

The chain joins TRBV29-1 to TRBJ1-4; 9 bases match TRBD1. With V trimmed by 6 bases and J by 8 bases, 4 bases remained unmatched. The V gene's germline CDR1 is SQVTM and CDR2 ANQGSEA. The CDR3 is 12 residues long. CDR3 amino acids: CSVGQGREKLFF. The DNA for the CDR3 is TGCAGCGTGGGACAGGGAAGGGAAAAACTGTTTTTT.

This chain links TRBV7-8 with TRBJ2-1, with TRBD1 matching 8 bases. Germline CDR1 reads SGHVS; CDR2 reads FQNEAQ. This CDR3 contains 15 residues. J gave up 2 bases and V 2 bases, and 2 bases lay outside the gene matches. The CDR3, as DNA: TGTGCCAGCAGCTTACCAGGGGGCGCCTACAATGAGCAGTTCTTC. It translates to CASSLPGGAYNEQFF.

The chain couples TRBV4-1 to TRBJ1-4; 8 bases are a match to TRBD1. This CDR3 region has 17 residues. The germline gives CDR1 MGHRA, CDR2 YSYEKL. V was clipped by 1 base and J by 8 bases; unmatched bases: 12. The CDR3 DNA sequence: TGCGCCAGCAGCCAAGTCTCCCGGACAGGGCCGAGAGAAAAACTGTTTTTT. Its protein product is CASSQVSRTGPREKLFF.

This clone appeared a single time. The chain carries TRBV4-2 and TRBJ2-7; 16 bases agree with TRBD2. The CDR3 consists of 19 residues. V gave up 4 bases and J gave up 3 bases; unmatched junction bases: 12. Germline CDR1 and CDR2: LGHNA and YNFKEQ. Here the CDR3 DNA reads TGTGCCAGCAGCCTACAAGGGACTAGCGGGGGGGCCCGTCTCTACGAGCAGTACTTC. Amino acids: CASSLQGTSGGARLYEQYF.

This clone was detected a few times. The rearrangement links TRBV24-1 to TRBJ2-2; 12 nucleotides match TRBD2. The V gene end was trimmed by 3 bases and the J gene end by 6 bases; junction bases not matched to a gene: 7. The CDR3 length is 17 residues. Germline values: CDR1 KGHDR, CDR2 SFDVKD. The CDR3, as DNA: TGTGCCACCAGTGATCCGACTAGCGGGGGAGGGGCCGGGGAGCTGTTTTTT. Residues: CATSDPTSGGGAGELFF.

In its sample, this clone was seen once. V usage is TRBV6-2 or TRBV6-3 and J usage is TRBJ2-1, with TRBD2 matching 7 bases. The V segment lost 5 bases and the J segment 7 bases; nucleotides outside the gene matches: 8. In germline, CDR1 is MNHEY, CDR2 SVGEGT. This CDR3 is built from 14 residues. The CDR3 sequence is CASSTGLGRNEQFF. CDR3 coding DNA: TGTGCCAGCAGTACCGGACTAGGTAGGAATGAGCAGTTCTTC.

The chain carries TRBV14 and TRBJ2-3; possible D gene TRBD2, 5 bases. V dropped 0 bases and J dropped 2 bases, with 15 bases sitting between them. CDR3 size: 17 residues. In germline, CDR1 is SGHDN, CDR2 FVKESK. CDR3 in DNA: TGTGCCAGCAGCCAAGATTCGCGGGCAGTTCTCACAGATACGCAGTATTTT. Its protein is CASSQDSRAVLTDTQYF.

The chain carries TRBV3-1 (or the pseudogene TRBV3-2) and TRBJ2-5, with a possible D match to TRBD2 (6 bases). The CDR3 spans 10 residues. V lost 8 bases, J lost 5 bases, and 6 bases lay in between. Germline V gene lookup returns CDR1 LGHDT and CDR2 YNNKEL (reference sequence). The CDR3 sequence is CASGGETQYF. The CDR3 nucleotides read TGTGCCAGCGGGGGGGAGACCCAGTACTTC.

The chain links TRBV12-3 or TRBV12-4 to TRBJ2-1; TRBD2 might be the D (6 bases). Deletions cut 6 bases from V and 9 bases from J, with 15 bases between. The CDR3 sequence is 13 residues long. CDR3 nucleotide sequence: TGTGCCAGCAGGTACTCTAAGGGAGGTGAGCAGTTCTTC. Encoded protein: CASRYSKGGEQFF.

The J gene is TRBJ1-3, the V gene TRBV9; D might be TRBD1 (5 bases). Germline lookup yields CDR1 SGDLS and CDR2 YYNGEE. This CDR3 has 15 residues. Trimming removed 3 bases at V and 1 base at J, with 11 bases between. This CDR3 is CASSDQGGSGNTIYF. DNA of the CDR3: TGTGCCAGCAGCGACCAGGGAGGGTCTGGAAACACCATATATTTT.